These 21 T cell receptor beta chains came from one sample sequenced in a study of esophageal squamous cell carcinoma under preoperative chemotherapy. TCRdb passed the PCR reads through MiXCR, listing each CDR3 protein once. The sample lists approximately 20,000 distinct CDR3 sequences, around 46% occurring once. Indicated time point: after preoperative PTX-NDP chemotherapy. Sample acquisition took place from a patient given preoperative chemotherapy. The origin of the receptors is a human donor with esophageal squamous cell carcinoma. The donor label of this sample is uncertain.

This clonotype was counted at least ten times. V usage is TRBV10-2 and J usage is TRBJ1-2; 8 nucleotides agree with TRBD1. V lost 3 bases to trimming and J lost 5 bases; unmatched junction nucleotides: 2. Per germline, CDR1 WSHSY and CDR2 SAAADI. CDR3 size: 13 residues. The CDR3 region is CASSERTGYGYTF. CDR3 nucleotide sequence: TGCGCCAGCAGTGAAAGGACAGGGTATGGCTACACCTTC.

The V and J genes are TRBV7-6 and TRBJ2-3; weak D call: TRBD2 (7 bases). Judging by the DNA end, TRBJ2-7 fits better; the J call may be wrong. Germline V lookup: CDR1 SGHVS, CDR2 FNYEAQ. This CDR3 is 14 amino acids long. The CDR3, as DNA: TGTGCGGGGCGCGGGGGCTGTGACCGGGATACGCAGTACTTC. Translating gives CAGRGGCDRDTQYF.

This clonotype has more than one count but fewer than ten. J is TRBJ2-5 and V is TRBV11-3, with D hard to call. Gene TRBJ2-7 matches the end of the DNA better, so the J call may be wrong. Germline loops: CDR1 SGHNT, CDR2 YENEEA. CDR3 size: 14 residues. The DNA for the CDR3 is TGTGCCAGCAGCTTAGCCTCTAGTGGCCACGAGCAGTACTTC. Its protein is CASSLASSGHEQYF.

This clonotype was counted ten times or more. The chain links TRBV6-1 to TRBJ1-5, with D possibly matching TRBD1 (6 bases). Trimming took 5 bases from V and 6 from J, leaving 17 bases between them. CDR1 MNHNS and CDR2 SASEGT come from the germline V gene. The CDR3 covers 15 residues. The CDR3 loop reads CASSPGTGRFQPQHF. The CDR3 DNA is TGTGCCAGCAGTCCCGGAACAGGGCGGTTTCAGCCCCAGCATTTT.

There are a few counts of this clonotype. The chain couples TRBV7-8 to TRBJ2-1; 7 nucleotides agree with TRBD2. The DNA end lines up better with TRBJ2-7; the J call may be wrong. The CDR3 has 14 amino acids. Germline V gene data show CDR1 as SGHVS and CDR2 as FQNEAQ. CDR3 bases: TGTGCCAGCAGCTCCGGACTAGTCTACAATGAGCAGTACTTC. Translating gives CASSSGLVYNEQYF.

This clonotype was picked up a small number of times. The chain joins TRBV4-1 to TRBJ2-2; 7 positions match TRBD2. With V trimmed by 3 bases and J by 4 bases, 8 bases remained unmatched. The CDR3 spans 16 residues. From germline, CDR1 is MGHRA and CDR2 YSYEKL. In DNA, the CDR3 is TGCGCCAGCAGCCAGAATGGAGGGACTATCACCGGGGAGCTGTTTTTT. Translated: CASSQNGGTITGELFF.

This clonotype was counted a few times. This chain connects TRBV7-6 to TRBJ2-5; perhaps D is TRBD1 or TRBD2 (5 bases each). The J call may be faulty, since TRBJ2-7 better matches the DNA end. The CDR3 is made up of 12 amino acids. Looked up from germline, CDR1 is SGHVS and CDR2 is FNYEAQ. This CDR3 reads CASSPPGGEQYF. For the CDR3, the DNA is TGTGCCAGCAGCCCCCCTGGGGGCGAGCAGTACTTC.

This clonotype was counted many times. The rearrangement joins TRBV7-2 to TRBJ2-3, with unresolved D. This CDR3 contains 12 residues. CDR1 is SGHTA and CDR2 is FQGNSA in the germline V gene. Trimming cost V 5 bases and J 2 bases, with 5 bases left between them. In DNA, the CDR3 is TGTGCCAGCAGCCAGGACACAGATACGCAGTATTTT. Translated, it gives CASSQDTDTQYF.

For this clonotype: One end of the junction varies from germline; a read error may be responsible. The gene calls are TRBV7-2 and TRBJ2-5; possibly TRBD1 or TRBD2 for D (5 bases each). This CDR3 has 14 amino acids. Germline V gene data show CDR1 as SGHTA and CDR2 as FQGNSA. The CDR3 nucleotides are TGTGCCAGCAGCCCTACCGGGGAGACAGCGACCCAGCACTTC. Translation: CASSPTGETATQHF.

The J gene is TRBJ2-1, the V gene TRBV24-1; D possibly matches TRBD1 or TRBD2 (5 bases each). The better agreement between TRBJ2-7 and the DNA end casts doubt on the J call. The CDR3 loop spans 13 amino acids. Germline V CDR1 and CDR2: KGHDR, SFDVKD. This CDR3 reads CATGGSRSEEQYF. In nucleotides, the CDR3 is TGTGCCACCGGGGGATCGCGAAGCGAGGAGCAGTACTTC.

The chain couples TRBV7-2 to TRBJ1-1; unclear D gene. The germline CDR1 and CDR2 sequences are SGHTA and FQGNSA. CDR3 length equals 15 residues. Trimming removed 1 base from V and 0 bases from J, with 9 bases in between. The CDR3 sequence: CASSLGRNMNTEAFF. CDR3 nucleotide sequence: TGTGCCAGCAGCTTAGGCAGAAATATGAACACTGAAGCTTTCTTT.

This clonotype showed up many times. V gene TRBV7-9 combines with J gene TRBJ2-1; D might be TRBD1 (5 bases). Trimming cost V 2 bases and J 10 bases, with 21 bases left between them. Germline lookup yields CDR1 SEHNR and CDR2 FQNEAQ (reference sequence). The length of the CDR3 is 16 residues. CDR3 sequence reads: CASSLYGAPPDDEQFF. DNA of the CDR3: TGTGCCAGCAGCTTATATGGGGCCCCCCCTGACGACGAGCAGTTCTTC.

Worth noting for this clonotype: The junction does not match germline at one end; this may be a read error. The V and J genes are TRBV12-3 or TRBV12-4 and TRBJ2-4, with TRBD2 matching 7 bases. This CDR3 spans 14 amino acids. The CDR3 nucleotides read TGTGCCAGCATTGGGGGGGATGCCAAAAACACTCAGTACTTC. Protein: CASIGGDAKNTQYF.

This clonotype was counted ten times or more. The chain links TRBV7-3 to TRBJ2-1; 8 bases agree with TRBD2. Trimming took 1 base from V and 0 from J; bases not matched to a gene: 2. The CDR3 sequence is 16 residues long. The germline V gene encodes CDR1 SGHTA and CDR2 FQGTGA. This CDR3 reads CASSLKGTSSYNEQFF. The CDR3 DNA follows: TGTGCCAGCAGCTTAAAAGGGACTAGCTCCTACAATGAGCAGTTCTTC. The full variable domain, completed using reference TRBV7-3 and TRBJ2-1, is GAGVSQTPSNKVTEKGKYVELRCDPISGHTALYWYRQSLGQGPEFLIYFQGTGAADDSGLPNDRFFAVRPEGSVSTLKIQRTERGDSAVYLCASSLKGTSSYNEQFFGPGTRLTVL.

The gene calls are TRBV7-9 and TRBJ2-3, with TRBD2 matching over 14 bases. The V gene's germline CDR1 is SEHNR and CDR2 FQNEAQ (reference sequence). This CDR3 is built from 18 residues. The V and J ends lost 2 bases and 2 bases, in that order; junction bases with no gene match: 6. The CDR3 DNA reads as TGTGCCAGCAGCTTATATCTGGGACTAGCGGGGGCCACAGATACGCAGTATTTT. It specifies CASSLYLGLAGATDTQYF.

The CDR3 DNA sequence: TGTGCCAGGAGTCTGTGTTACTCAGATACGCAGTACTTC. Protein product: CARSLCYSDTQYF. The rearrangement links TRBV7-7 to TRBJ2-3; D uncertain. The J call is doubtful: the DNA matches TRBJ2-7 better. Germline V lookup: CDR1 SSHAT, CDR2 FNYEAQ (reference sequence). This CDR3 comprises 13 residues.

V is TRBV11-3 and J is TRBJ2-2, with TRBD1 identical over 7 bases. The CDR3 is 14 amino acids. Trimming removed 5 bases from V and 6 bases from J; junction bases left unmatched: 6. The V gene's germline CDR1 is SGHNT and CDR2 YENEEA. CDR3 amino acids: CASSNRQGAGELFF. The CDR3 DNA sequence: TGTGCCAGCAGCAACCGACAGGGCGCCGGGGAGCTGTTTTTT.

This clonotype was counted between two and nine times. The chain couples TRBV7-3 to TRBJ2-6, with D perhaps being TRBD1 or TRBD2 (6 bases each). Trimming pared 4 bases from V and 3 bases from J, leaving 16 bases between. This CDR3 is built from 17 residues. CDR1 SGHTA and CDR2 FQGTGA come from the germline V gene. In DNA, the CDR3 is TGTGCCAGCAGCTCCCGCCTGGGGGGCTTTGGGGCCAACGTCCTGACTTTC. It specifies CASSSRLGGFGANVLTF.

By share of the sample, this clonotype is medium-sized. The chain recombines TRBV6-5 with TRBJ2-1; TRBD2 matches 15 bases. The J call may be wrong; the DNA end is better matched by TRBJ2-7. From germline, CDR1 is MNHEY and CDR2 SVGAGI. The CDR3 has 15 residues. Here the CDR3 reads CASSYMGLAGGEQYF. The CDR3 coding sequence is TGTGCCAGCAGTTATATGGGACTAGCGGGAGGTGAGCAGTACTTC.

The gene calls are TRBV27 and TRBJ1-5; 8 bases match TRBD1. Germline-derived CDR1 and CDR2 are MNHEY and SMNVEV (reference sequence). This CDR3 spans 14 amino acids. Losses at the gene ends were 5 bases for V and 6 bases for J; bases not matched to a gene: 6. CDR3 region: CASSAGGSGQPQHF. CDR3 coding DNA: TGTGCCAGCAGTGCAGGGGGCTCAGGTCAGCCCCAGCATTTT.

This clonotype appeared a few times. The chain is built from TRBV7-8 and TRBJ2-5; D is uncertain. This CDR3 is 15 amino acids long. V dropped 1 base and J dropped 11 bases, with 20 bases sitting between them. In germline, CDR1 is SGHVS, CDR2 FQNEAQ. The CDR3 nucleotides read TGTGCCAGCAGCTTAGGAGATGACCCCTACAATGAGCAGTACTTC. Translated, it gives CASSLGDDPYNEQYF.